A selection of T cell receptor beta chains follows, all from one sample in a study of blood T cell repertoires in COVID-19. Some clones are missing from TCRdb's copy, which holds only in-frame ones; the method was immunoSEQ multiplex PCR. In the table there are 70,000 to 100,000 clones, around nine tenths of which are singletons. Sequencing was done on a sample of peripheral blood. The receptors come from a woman of 80 years or more with active COVID-19. Both conserved end residues are part of each CDR3. The D gene is left open where the match is weak. A row's size may be missing; if present it is once, few, many or a size class.

j_call d_call v_call clone_size cdr3_aa cdr3_nt
TRBJ2-7 TRBD2 TRBV10-3 - CAIGSGRSGEQYF TGTGCCATCGGGAGCGGGAGGTCGGGCGAGCAGTACTTC
TRBJ2-2 TRBD1 TRBV18 once CASSPPGQGIAGELFF TGTGCCAGCTCACCACCGGGACAGGGGATCGCCGGGGAGCTGTTTTTT
TRBJ2-5 TRBD1 TRBV12-3/TRBV12-4 - CASTRDRQETQYF TGTGCCAGCACTAGGGACAGACAAGAGACCCAGTACTTC
TRBJ2-1 TRBD2 TRBV19 - CASSMVAGVYEQFF TGTGCCAGTAGTATGGTAGCGGGAGTCTATGAGCAGTTCTTC
TRBJ2-1 TRBD2 TRBV28 - CASSPGTSGRFYNEQFF TGTGCCAGCAGTCCCGGGACTAGCGGGAGGTTTTACAATGAGCAGTTCTTC
TRBJ2-2 - TRBV7-9 - CASRGPSAGWAGELFF TGTGCCAGCAGAGGCCCCTCGGCGGGCTGGGCCGGGGAGCTGTTTTTT
TRBJ2-1 TRBD2 TRBV12-5 - CASGLVGLAGRNEQFF TGTGCTAGTGGTTTGGTTGGACTAGCGGGACGCAATGAGCAGTTCTTC
TRBJ1-5 - TRBV12-3/TRBV12-4 - CASRTGPLQPQHF TGTGCCAGCAGAACAGGTCCCCTCCAGCCCCAGCATTTT
TRBJ2-3 TRBD2 TRBV3-1/TRBV3-2 - CASSPLSVLAGGPGTDTQYF TGTGCCAGCAGCCCCTTGTCCGTGTTAGCGGGAGGTCCCGGGACAGATACGCAGTATTTT
TRBJ2-7 TRBD2 TRBV4-3 - CASSRNTPLAGGYEQYF TGCGCCAGCAGCCGGAATACGCCTCTAGCGGGAGGCTACGAGCAGTACTTC
TRBJ2-1 - TRBV11-3 - CASSVGGDEQFF TGTGCCAGCAGCGTAGGGGGGGATGAGCAGTTCTTC
TRBJ2-7 TRBD2 TRBV27 once CASSLRASGASYEQYF TGTGCCAGCAGTTTAAGGGCTAGCGGAGCCTCCTACGAGCAGTACTTC
TRBJ1-5 - TRBV6-2/TRBV6-3 - CASSQGFVQPQHF TGTGCCAGCAGCCAGGGGTTCGTTCAGCCCCAGCATTTT
TRBJ2-6 - TRBV6-1 once CASSEASSGANVLTF TGTGCCAGCAGTGAAGCCAGCTCTGGGGCCAACGTCCTGACTTTC
TRBJ1-6 TRBD1 TRBV5-1 - CASSLGGQNNSPLHF TGCGCCAGCAGCTTGGGGGGACAGAATAATTCACCCCTCCACTTT
TRBJ2-4 TRBD2 TRBV2 - CASSETLAGGLAKNIQYF TGTGCCAGCAGTGAAACGCTAGCGGGAGGTTTAGCCAAAAACATTCAGTACTTC
TRBJ2-7 - TRBV30 - CAWSFSAGGRQYF TGTGCCTGGAGTTTCTCCGCAGGAGGGCGACAGTACTTC
TRBJ2-7 TRBD2 TRBV6-4 - CASSDSGLAGVLSYEQYF TGTGCCAGCAGTGACTCGGGGCTAGCGGGAGTTTTATCCTACGAGCAGTACTTC
TRBJ2-7 - TRBV7-9 - CASSATGYEQYF TGTGCCAGCAGCGCCACAGGGTACGAGCAGTACTTC
TRBJ2-2 - TRBV7-3 - CASSLFGSSGTGELFF TGTGCCAGCAGCTTGTTTGGTAGTAGCGGAACCGGGGAGCTGTTTTTT
TRBJ1-2 - TRBV3-1/TRBV3-2 - CASSRRGLNYGYTF TGTGCCAGCAGCCGTCGGGGACTTAACTATGGCTACACCTTC
TRBJ1-6 - TRBV10-3 - CAISEQSGFSGNSPLHF TGTGCCATCAGTGAGCAATCAGGGTTTTCTGGTAATTCACCCCTCCACTTT
TRBJ2-1 - TRBV5-1 - CASSLYNEQFF TGCGCCAGCAGCCTGTACAATGAGCAGTTCTTC
TRBJ2-1 TRBD1 TRBV18 - CASSPLGQAPGEQFF TGTGCCAGCTCACCACTTGGACAGGCCCCCGGGGAGCAGTTCTTC
TRBJ2-1 TRBD2 TRBV5-1 once CASSFSSSGRKSYNEQFF TGCGCCAGCAGCTTTTCTTCTAGCGGCCGAAAATCCTACAATGAGCAGTTCTTC
TRBJ2-3 TRBD2 TRBV27 - CASSLLAGGPTDTQYF TGTGCCAGCAGTTTATTAGCGGGAGGGCCCACAGATACGCAGTATTTT
TRBJ2-2 TRBD1 TRBV6-2/TRBV6-3 once CASSYHDRGHTGELFF TGTGCCAGCAGTTATCACGACAGGGGACACACCGGGGAGCTGTTTTTT
TRBJ1-1 TRBD1 TRBV27 - CASSHLTGANTEAFF TGTGCCAGCAGTCACCTGACAGGGGCGAACACTGAAGCTTTCTTT
TRBJ2-7 TRBD2 TRBV9 few CASSVRSGAYEQYF TGTGCCAGCAGCGTACGCAGCGGGGCCTACGAGCAGTACTTC
TRBJ1-1 - TRBV5-4 - CASSFARQSMNTEAFF TGTGCCAGCAGCTTTGCTCGACAGTCCATGAACACTGAAGCTTTCTTT
TRBJ2-2 - TRBV5-1 - CASSLVANTGELFF TGCGCCAGCAGCTTGGTAGCAAACACCGGGGAGCTGTTTTTT
TRBJ2-1 - TRBV27 - CASSPDWSRYNEQFF TGTGCCAGCAGTCCAGACTGGTCTCGGTACAATGAGCAGTTCTTC
TRBJ1-5 - TRBV7-6 few CASSRTVNSNQPQHF TGTGCCAGCAGCCGGACAGTTAATAGCAATCAGCCCCAGCATTTT
TRBJ2-5 - TRBV28 - CASRPQGRETQYF TGTGCCAGCAGACCACAGGGCCGGGAGACCCAGTACTTC